This T cell receptor beta chain comes out of a study of cytomegalovirus exposure and HLA in healthy donors. In this sample, this clone turned up once. The antigen is unknown. V lost 6 bases and J lost 2; bases outside the gene matches: 12. CDR1 and CDR2 (germline): MDHEN, SYDVKM. The CDR3 contains 16 residues. Primers included in the PCR were 60 Vbeta and 13 Jbeta primers. The protocol was immunoSEQ multiplex PCR, while the TCRdb copy is restricted to in-frame clones and leaves out a portion. Here the sample spans 120,000 to 150,000 clones, around 84% being singletons. General study results and limits: Earlier results showed most TCR beta V segments being productive about 87% or about 30% of the time. Serostatus for CMV was the only available immune exposure information.

The source material was PBMCs. The receptor's source is a boy between 2 and 15 years old in good health and CMV-seronegative. The chain recombines TRBV28 with TRBJ1-2, with TRBD1 matching 7 bases. This CDR3 is CASRVNTGARNYGYTF. CDR3 DNA: TGTGCCAGCAGAGTTAATACAGGGGCCAGGAACTATGGCTACACCTTC.